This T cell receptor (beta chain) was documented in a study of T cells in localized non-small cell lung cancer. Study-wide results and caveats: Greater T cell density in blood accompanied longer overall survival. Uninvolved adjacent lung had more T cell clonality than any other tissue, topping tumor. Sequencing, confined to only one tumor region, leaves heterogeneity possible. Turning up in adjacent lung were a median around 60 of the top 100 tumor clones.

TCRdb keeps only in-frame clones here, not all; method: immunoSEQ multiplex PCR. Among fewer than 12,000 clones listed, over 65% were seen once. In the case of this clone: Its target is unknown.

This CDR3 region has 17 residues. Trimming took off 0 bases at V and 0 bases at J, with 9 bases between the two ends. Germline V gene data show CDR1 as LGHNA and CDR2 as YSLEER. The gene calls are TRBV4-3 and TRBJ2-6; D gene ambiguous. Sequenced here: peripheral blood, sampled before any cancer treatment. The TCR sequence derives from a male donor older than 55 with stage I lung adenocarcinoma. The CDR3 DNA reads TGCGCCAGCAGCCAAGATCTTGTGAGCTCTGGGGCCAACGTCCTGACTTTC. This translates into CASSQDLVSSGANVLTF.